Sequencing of this T cell receptor (beta chain) was carried out in a study of T-cell reconstitution after alpha-beta-depleted transplantation in children. Molecular barcoding with unique molecular identifiers was used for the TCRbeta library. TCRdb called the PCR reads again in MiXCR, with one record for every CDR3 protein. Seen here are 220,000 or so distinct CDR3 sequences, 8.2% observed once, and the top ten hold roughly 6%. This clonotype occurred many times. Antigen unknown. Findings and limits, study-wide: There were reportedly several hundred expanded graft clones from which alpha-beta T cells came about two months after transplant.

This CDR3 spans 13 amino acids. Germline assignment: CDR1 LNHDA and CDR2 SQIVND (reference sequence). V dropped 8 bases and J dropped 0 bases, with 5 bases sitting between them. The source was PBMCs, mostly from graft donor cells, collected 180 days after TCRalphabeta/CD19-depleted stem cell transplant. The genes are TRBV19 and TRBJ2-6; unclear D gene. The clonotype comes from a male patient under 18 who had a stem cell transplant for acute lymphoblastic leukemia, so the T cells may come from the graft donor. The CDR3 sequence is CASGPSGANVLTF. The CDR3 region has the DNA TGTGCCAGTGGGCCCTCTGGGGCCAACGTCCTGACTTTC.